This record concerns one TCR beta chain sequence. It has no known antigen specificity. Data came from an Illumina HiSeq 2000. TCR beta cDNA libraries were prepared using 5'RACE template switching, which introduced a universal primer site and unique molecular identifiers. Priming for cDNA synthesis came from the TCR beta constant segment, and two successive PCR amplification steps followed. Concerning the study's data processing: MIGEC handled demultiplexing of the reads and grouping by UMI, while MiTCR was used to assemble and quantify clonotypes. To exclude erroneous sequences, any TCR cDNA sequence not supported by at least two reads was discarded. The tcR package was used for downstream repertoire analysis, with clonotypes matched between fractions based on CDR3 nucleotide sequence plus V segment. VDJmatch was used to annotate antigen specificity against VDJdb, with one amino acid substitution in CDR3 allowed. TCRdb reprocessed the reads, so every CDR3 protein sequence counts as one entry and DNA is not shown. The V and J calls shown here were made by TCRdb, not taken from the authors' results. The sample table holds around 280,000 distinct CDR3 sequences. About 0.39% of the sample is held by the ten biggest clonotypes.

The germline V gene yields SQVTM for CDR1 and ANQGSEA for CDR2. CDR3 length: 16 amino acids, cysteine to phenylalanine. No DNA sequence was recorded. The source of the sample is a study of T cells expressing NK-cell markers (TCRdb year 2020). With regard to the full study: Seven to nine donors provided sorted CD3+CD56+NKG2C+, CD3+CD56+NKG2C- and CD3+CD56-NKG2C+ T-cell subsets, whose TCR beta-chain repertoires were profiled. The libraries were sequenced on Illumina HiSeq 2000/2500, MiSeq or NextSeq, producing 2 x 150 bp reads. All eight donors whose samples were sequenced were randomly selected healthy volunteers, three of them men and five women. Among the eight sequenced donors, only one was HCMV-seronegative, while the other seven were HCMV-seropositive. Results and caveats for the whole study, not just this receptor: Whether the expanded NKG2C-expressing T cell clones were specific for HCMV antigens remained unclear. For five or six donors, the dominant CD3+CD56+NKG2C+ clonotypes were among the top 10 CD8+ clonotypes and accounted for roughly 1.0-8% of CD8+ T cells. Those dominant clonotypes were again the most abundant among CD3+CD56-NKG2C+ cells in a few donors, at about 25-60.1%.

A commercial ELISA kit detecting HCMV-specific IgG in serum was used to determine HCMV serostatus. Peripheral blood mononuclear cells were isolated from blood by Ficoll density gradient centrifugation. The chain employs TRBV29-1 and TRBJ2-5; TCRdb reports TRBD2, a call that lacks DNA to check it against. The clonotype comes from a man between 18 and 35 years old in good health. Donor details come from another sample of the same person, matched by shared clones. Sequencing was done on a sample of blood T cells: a sorted CD56 or NKG2C T cell subset, CD4+ or CD8+ T cells, or bulk PBMC T cells (not recorded which). For the CDR3, the sequence is CSVAPQLAGGQETQYF.